The 29 T cell receptor beta chains below were found in one sample sequenced in a study of blood T cell repertoires in COVID-19 (dated by TCRdb to the early 2020s). The library was built by means of the immunoSEQ multiplex PCR assay. This immuneACCESS table, as held by TCRdb, lists in-frame sequences with V and J called but not all clones. Of the missing ones, under half trace to an unresolved V gene in checked studies; the others have no known cause. The sample table records around 140,000 clones; around nine tenths of these occur just once. The top ten hold 1.5% to 2% of the sample. Sample: peripheral blood. These receptors came from a human donor in a cohort sampled during active COVID-19.

This chain joins TRBV19 and TRBJ2-1; maybe TRBD2 (6 bases). The V gene lost 10 bases and the J gene lost 0 bases, with 13 bases spanning the gap. The CDR3 is 14 residues long. Germline V gives CDR1 LNHDA, CDR2 SQIVND (reference sequence). The CDR3 sequence: CATKPGVSYNEQFF. The DNA for the CDR3 is TGTGCCACTAAACCGGGGGTCTCCTACAATGAGCAGTTCTTC.

The V call is TRBV3-1 (or the pseudogene TRBV3-2), the J call TRBJ2-5; no clear D. Trimming took off 1 base at V and 2 bases at J, with 5 bases between the two ends. Germline CDR1 is LGHDT and CDR2 is YNNKEL (reference sequence). This CDR3 comprises 13 residues. CDR3 loop: CASSQVRQETQYF. The CDR3 DNA follows: TGTGCCAGCAGCCAAGTCCGGCAAGAGACCCAGTACTTC.

This clone is medium-sized (0.01 to 0.1%). The chain recombines TRBV5-1 with TRBJ2-5, with 7 bases matching TRBD2. Germline V gives CDR1 SGHRS, CDR2 YFSETQ. V trimming: 2 bases; J trimming: 5 bases; junction bases outside the gene matches: 9. This CDR3 comprises 15 residues. CDR3: CASSFERGLEETQYF. In nucleotides, the CDR3 is TGCGCCAGCAGCTTCGAGCGGGGCCTCGAGGAGACCCAGTACTTC.

The chain links TRBV9 to TRBJ1-1, with D possibly TRBD1 on 5 matching bases. Germline values: CDR1 SGDLS, CDR2 YYNGEE. The CDR3 totals 13 residues. V lost 4 bases and J 4 bases, leaving 11 bases between the germline ends. The CDR3 loop reads CASSSVGGTEAFF. Written as DNA, the CDR3 is TGTGCCAGCAGCTCCGTCGGGGGCACTGAAGCTTTCTTT.

V is TRBV24-1 and J is TRBJ1-1; the D gene is possibly TRBD1 (5 bases). The V gene lost 8 bases and the J gene lost 0 bases, with 9 bases spanning the gap. CDR1 is KGHDR, CDR2 SFDVKD, per germline. This CDR3 comprises 13 residues. CDR3 DNA: TGTGCCACCATCGACAGCATGAACACTGAAGCTTTCTTT. Protein: CATIDSMNTEAFF.

The chain couples TRBV27 to TRBJ2-7; 9 positions match TRBD1. This CDR3 is 15 amino acids long. V lost 6 bases, J lost 5 bases, and 11 bases stayed unmatched. Germline loops: CDR1 MNHEY, CDR2 SMNVEV (reference sequence). The CDR3: CASRPIPGQGDEQYF. The CDR3 DNA sequence: TGTGCCAGCAGACCAATCCCGGGACAGGGCGACGAGCAGTACTTC.

This rearrangement joins TRBV11-2 to TRBJ1-1; D may be TRBD1 (6 bases). Germline CDR1 is SGHAT and CDR2 is FQNNGV. The CDR3 runs to 14 residues. The V and J ends lost 1 base and 3 bases respectively, with 9 bases between them. CDR3 in DNA: TGTGCCAGCAGCTTAGGGGGGGGCCACACTGAAGCTTTCTTT. It translates to CASSLGGGHTEAFF. Based on the CDR3 plus reference TRBV11-2 and TRBJ1-1, the full variable domain is EAGVAQSPRYKIIEKRQSVAFWCNPISGHATLYWYQQILGQGPKLLIQFQNNGVVDDSQLPKDRFSAERLKGVDSTLKIQPAKLEDSAVYLCASSLGGGHTEAFFGQGTRLTVV.

V gene TRBV10-2 combines with J gene TRBJ2-1; TRBD2 matches at 7 bases. The J segment lost 15 bases and the V segment lost 4 bases, leaving 6 bases of the junction unmatched. In germline, CDR1 is WSHSY, CDR2 SAAADI. The CDR3 loop spans 11 amino acids. As DNA, the CDR3 is TGCGCCAGCAGTGGGGGGGGAGTACTGTTCTTC. This encodes CASSGGGVLFF.

J is TRBJ2-2 and V is TRBV7-3; tentatively, D is TRBD1 (5 bases). Germline assignment: CDR1 SGHTA and CDR2 FQGTGA. The CDR3 is 16 amino acids. The V end lost 3 bases, the J end lost 5 bases, and 16 bases lay between the germline ends. The CDR3 sequence is CASSLGQGYSTGELFF. Here the CDR3 DNA reads TGTGCCAGCAGCTTGGGGCAGGGTTATTCAACCGGGGAGCTGTTTTTT.

For this clone: The germline gene is not matched at one end of the junction; a read error may be the cause. The chain uses TRBV11-1 and TRBJ2-3, with D tentatively TRBD2 (5 bases). Germline-derived CDR1 and CDR2 are SGHAT and FQDESV (reference sequence). CDR3 size: 16 residues. The CDR3, as DNA: TGTGCCAGCAGCTTAGTAGGAGGATGGAGCAGAGATACGCAGTATTTT. Amino acid sequence: CASSLVGGWSRDTQYF.

The V gene is TRBV29-1, the J gene TRBJ2-7, with 8 bases lining up with TRBD2. Germline V gene data show CDR1 as SQVTM and CDR2 as ANQGSEA. This CDR3 spans 16 amino acids. Trimming cost V 4 bases and J 5 bases; bases outside gene matches: 16. CDR3 residues: CSVGARGGVSYHEQYF. In DNA form, the CDR3 reads TGCAGCGTTGGGGCTCGGGGGGGGGTCTCGTACCACGAGCAGTACTTC.

CDR3 region: CASSPYGLGPLGYTF. As DNA, the CDR3 is TGCGCCAGCAGCCCCTATGGGCTGGGGCCTTTGGGCTACACCTTC. V and J are TRBV4-3 and TRBJ1-2, with D possibly TRBD1 on 5 matching bases. The CDR3 has 15 residues. Germline V gives CDR1 LGHNA, CDR2 YSLEER. With 4 bases removed from V and 8 bases from J, the gap between germline ends came to 20 bases.

V and J are TRBV11-2 and TRBJ2-5; 8 nucleotides match TRBD2. V lost 5 bases and J lost 5; bases outside the gene matches: 10. This CDR3 has 15 residues. Germline CDR1 is SGHAT and CDR2 is FQNNGV. The CDR3 DNA is TGTGCCAGCAGCCAGACGGGGGGGCAGGTGGAGACCCAGTACTTC. As protein: CASSQTGGQVETQYF.

V usage is TRBV6-6 and J usage is TRBJ2-1, with 7 bases matching TRBD1. The CDR3 length is 12 residues. CDR1 MNHNY and CDR2 SVGAGI come from the germline V gene (reference sequence). V lost 8 bases and J lost 4; bases outside the gene matches: 2. This CDR3 is CASGQDYNEQFF. CDR3 DNA: TGTGCCAGCGGACAGGATTACAATGAGCAGTTCTTC.

This clone was detected ten times or more. J is TRBJ1-2 and V is TRBV5-1, with D possibly matching TRBD1 (6 bases). The germline V gene has CDR1 SGHRS and CDR2 YFSETQ. The V end was cut by 2 bases, the J end by 6 bases, with 14 bases between. The CDR3 is made up of 14 amino acids. The CDR3 nucleotides read TGCGCCAGCAGCTTACAGGGTTCCAAGGATGGCTACACCTTC. Encoded protein: CASSLQGSKDGYTF.

V usage is TRBV7-9 and J usage is TRBJ1-3, with 8 bases lining up with TRBD1. Germline loops: CDR1 SEHNR, CDR2 FQNEAQ (reference sequence). Unmatched junction bases numbered 7, after V lost 4 bases and J lost 5 bases. The CDR3 length is 15 residues. CDR3: CASSSPRTGRNTIYF. DNA of the CDR3: TGTGCCAGCAGCTCCCCGAGGACAGGGAGAAACACCATATATTTT. Filled out from reference TRBV7-9 and TRBJ1-3, the complete variable domain reads DTGVSQNPRHKITKRGQNVTFRCDPISEHNRLYWYRQTLGQGPEFLTYFQNEAQLEKSRLLSDRFSAERPKGSFSTLEIQRTEQGDSAMYLCASSSPRTGRNTIYFGEGSWLTVV.

V gene TRBV7-2 combines with J gene TRBJ1-5; no clear D. Trimming left V 5 bases short and J 4 bases short, with 9 bases between. CDR3 size: 13 residues. Per germline, CDR1 SGHTA and CDR2 FQGNSA. The CDR3 protein is CASSPYFNQPQHF. The CDR3 DNA sequence: TGTGCCAGCAGCCCCTATTTTAATCAGCCCCAGCATTTT.

The chain joins TRBV12-5 to TRBJ1-6; 10 bases match TRBD1. The V and J ends lost 6 bases and 8 bases, in that order; junction bases with no gene match: 4. Germline-derived CDR1 and CDR2 are LGHNT and FRNRAP. The CDR3 loop spans 14 amino acids. CDR3 bases: TGTGCTAGTGGATGGGACAGGGGCCATTCACCCCTCCACTTT. Protein product: CASGWDRGHSPLHF.

J is TRBJ2-7 and V is TRBV6-4; D might be TRBD1 (7 bases). This CDR3 has 15 residues. Germline loops: CDR1 MRHNA, CDR2 SNTAGT. Trimming shortened V by 5 bases and J by 1 base, and 15 bases separated the two germline ends. CDR3 residues: CASSSHPGGSYEQYF. CDR3 coding DNA: TGTGCCAGCAGTTCCCACCCAGGGGGGTCCTACGAGCAGTACTTC.

The chain combines TRBV10-3 with TRBJ2-6, with TRBD1 as a possible D gene (6 bases). The V gene lost 5 bases and the J gene lost 0 bases, with 17 bases spanning the gap. Germline V gene sequence: CDR1 ENHRY, CDR2 SYGVKD. CDR3 size: 18 residues. The CDR3 spells CAISWGTGTSSGANVLTF. For the CDR3, the DNA is TGTGCCATCAGTTGGGGCACAGGGACCTCCTCTGGGGCCAACGTCCTGACTTTC.

The rearrangement joins TRBV29-1 to TRBJ1-1; TRBD1 is a possible D gene (6 bases). CDR3 length: 15 amino acids. Germline V gene lookup returns CDR1 SQVTM and CDR2 ANQGSEA. The V end lost 6 bases, the J end lost 0 bases, and 17 bases lay between the germline ends. Here the CDR3 reads CSVDEPGHLNTEAFF. The CDR3 nucleotides are TGCAGCGTCGATGAGCCGGGACATCTGAACACTGAAGCTTTCTTT.

DNA of the CDR3: TGCGCCAGCAGCTACTATTCACCCCTCCACTTT. Translated, it gives CASSYYSPLHF. The chain recombines TRBV5-1 with TRBJ1-6; D gene uncertain. The germline V gene has CDR1 SGHRS and CDR2 YFSETQ. The CDR3 has 11 residues. Trimming cost V 3 bases and J 8 bases, with 3 bases left between them.

The rearrangement uses TRBV12-5 and TRBJ2-5, with D tentatively TRBD1 (5 bases). V dropped 7 bases and J dropped 1 base, with 16 bases sitting between them. The CDR3 is 15 amino acids. Germline V gene sequence: CDR1 LGHNT, CDR2 FRNRAP. CDR3 sequence: CASASVQGSQETQYF. The CDR3 region has the DNA TGTGCTAGTGCCTCCGTCCAGGGATCCCAAGAGACCCAGTACTTC.

V gene TRBV6-5 combines with J gene TRBJ1-6; TRBD1 aligns across 8 bases. Trimming cost V 10 bases and J 6 bases; bases outside gene matches: 5. The CDR3 covers 13 residues. The germline gives CDR1 MNHEY, CDR2 SVGAGI. The CDR3 loop reads CATGTGPNSPLHF. The CDR3 coding sequence is TGTGCCACTGGGACAGGACCTAATTCACCCCTCCACTTT.

V gene TRBV10-3 combines with J gene TRBJ1-1; TRBD1 matches 10 bases. The germline V gene encodes CDR1 ENHRY and CDR2 SYGVKD. V shed 6 bases, J shed 6 bases, and the junction held 4 bases outside the gene matches. This CDR3 is built from 13 residues. Written as DNA, the CDR3 is TGTGCCATCAGCCGGACAGGGGGGGCTGAAGCTTTCTTT. Protein sequence: CAISRTGGAEAFF.

The chain couples TRBV27 to TRBJ1-2; D is undetermined. The CDR3 runs 13 residues. Per the germline V gene, CDR1 is MNHEY and CDR2 is SMNVEV (reference sequence). The germline V and J ends were trimmed by 4 bases and 1 base, with 7 bases remaining between them. CDR3 amino acids: CASSSLLNYGYTF. CDR3 in DNA: TGTGCCAGCAGTTCGTTACTTAACTATGGCTACACCTTC.

The chain is built from TRBV29-1 and TRBJ2-2, with D tentatively TRBD1 (6 bases). Germline V lookup: CDR1 SQVTM, CDR2 ANQGSEA. This CDR3 has 13 amino acids. Between the trimmed V and J ends, which lost 3 bases and 5 bases, there was a span of 10 bases. In DNA form, the CDR3 reads TGCAGCGTTGACAGGGGAAATACCGGGGAGCTGTTTTTT. This translates into CSVDRGNTGELFF.

Regarding this clone: Other DNA sequences in the same sample also yield this CDR3. The chain is built from TRBV7-9 and TRBJ1-2, with D perhaps matching TRBD1 (5 bases). Between the trimmed V and J ends, which lost 1 base and 3 bases, there was a span of 6 bases. The CDR3 covers 13 residues. The germline gives CDR1 SEHNR, CDR2 FQNEAQ (reference sequence). This chain's CDR3 is CASSLGRDYGYTF. CDR3 coding DNA: TGTGCCAGCAGCTTAGGCAGGGACTATGGCTACACCTTC.

The rearrangement uses TRBV5-4 and TRBJ2-2; 9 bases are shared with TRBD1. Per germline, CDR1 SGHNT and CDR2 YYREEE (reference sequence). CDR3 length equals 18 residues. With 0 bases clipped from V and 1 base from J, the junction kept 7 bases outside the gene matches. The CDR3 region has the DNA TGTGCCAGCAGCTTGGTTTGGGGACAGGGCCTGAACACCGGGGAGCTGTTTTTT. It codes for CASSLVWGQGLNTGELFF.